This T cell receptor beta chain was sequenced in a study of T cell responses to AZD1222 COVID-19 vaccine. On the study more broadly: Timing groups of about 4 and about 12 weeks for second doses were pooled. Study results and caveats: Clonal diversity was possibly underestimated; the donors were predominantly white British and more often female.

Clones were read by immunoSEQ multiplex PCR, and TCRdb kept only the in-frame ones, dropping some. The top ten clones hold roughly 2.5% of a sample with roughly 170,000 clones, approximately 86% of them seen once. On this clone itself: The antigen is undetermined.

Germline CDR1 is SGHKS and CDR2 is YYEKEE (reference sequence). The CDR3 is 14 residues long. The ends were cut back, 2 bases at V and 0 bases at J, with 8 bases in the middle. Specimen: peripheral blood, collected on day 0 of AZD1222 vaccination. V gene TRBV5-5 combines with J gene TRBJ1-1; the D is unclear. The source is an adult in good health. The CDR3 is CASSLTRMNTEAFF. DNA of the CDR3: TGTGCCAGCAGCTTAACACGGATGAACACTGAAGCTTTCTTT. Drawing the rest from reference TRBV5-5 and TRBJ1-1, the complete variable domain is DAGVTQSPTHLIKTRGQQVTLRCSPISGHKSVSWYQQVLGQGPQFIFQYYEKEERGRGNFPDRFSARQFPNYSSELNVNALLLGDSALYLCASSLTRMNTEAFFGQGTRLTVV.